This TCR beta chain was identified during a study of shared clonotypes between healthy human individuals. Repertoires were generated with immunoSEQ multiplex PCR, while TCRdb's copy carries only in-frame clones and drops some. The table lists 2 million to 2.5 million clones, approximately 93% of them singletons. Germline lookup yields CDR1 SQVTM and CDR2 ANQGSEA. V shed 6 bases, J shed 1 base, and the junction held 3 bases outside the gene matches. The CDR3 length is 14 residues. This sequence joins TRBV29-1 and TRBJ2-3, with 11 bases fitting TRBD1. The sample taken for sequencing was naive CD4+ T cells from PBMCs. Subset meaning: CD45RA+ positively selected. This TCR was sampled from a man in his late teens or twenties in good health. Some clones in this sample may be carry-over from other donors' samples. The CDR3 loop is CSVGTGGRTDTQYF. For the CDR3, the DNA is TGCAGCGTAGGGACAGGGGGACGCACAGATACGCAGTATTTT.